This T cell receptor (beta chain) was profiled in a study of OX40 agonist ivuxolimab in advanced cancers. Only in-frame clones appear in the TCRdb table, and some are missing; sequencing was by immunoSEQ multiplex PCR. Here the sample spans 50,000 to 80,000 clones, more than 75% being singletons. This clone was seen only a few times. V lost 5 bases to trimming and J lost 4 bases, with 4 bases between them. CDR3 length: 11 residues. From germline, CDR1 is LNHDA and CDR2 SQIVND (reference sequence). The receptor was derived from an adult with an advanced solid tumor such as melanoma, head and neck, liver or kidney cancer. The chain uses TRBV19 and TRBJ2-3; no firm D call. The sample consisted of CD4+ or CD8+ T cells sorted from blood, taken in a trial of the OX40 agonist ivuxolimab. Here the CDR3 DNA reads TGTGCCAGTAGTTACGCAGATACGCAGTATTTT. This translates into CASSYADTQYF. The full variable domain, completed using reference TRBV19 and TRBJ2-3, is DGGITQSPKYLFRKEGQNVTLSCEQNLNHDAMYWYRQDPGQGLRLIYYSQIVNDFQKGDIAEGYSVSREKKESFPLTVTSAQKNPTAFYLCASSYADTQYFGPGTRLTVL.